The 5 T cell receptor beta chains below come from one sample, sequenced in a study of cytomegalovirus exposure and HLA in healthy donors. This PCR relied on a set of 60 Vbeta primers and 13 Jbeta primers. Repertoires were generated with immunoSEQ multiplex PCR, while TCRdb's copy carries only in-frame clones and drops some. The sample lists about 150,000 clones, 60% to 75% occurring once. The sequenced sample consisted of PBMCs. These receptors all stem from a man between 18 and 29 years old in good health and CMV-seronegative.

To note about this clone: One end of the junction fails to match germline, which may point to a read error. The chain is built from TRBV20-1 and TRBJ1-4, with D possibly TRBD1 on 5 matching bases. The CDR3 runs to 11 residues. Per germline, CDR1 DFQATT and CDR2 SNEGSKA (reference sequence). The DNA of the CDR3 is TGCAGTGCTAGAGATACAGGCCAATTGCCGTTC. Encoded protein: CSARDTGQLPF.

The chain recombines TRBV25-1 with TRBJ2-7, with D possibly being TRBD2 (6 bases). Germline V lookup: CDR1 MGHDK, CDR2 SYGVNS. Trimming pared 3 bases from V and 2 bases from J, leaving 11 bases between. This CDR3 spans 14 amino acids. CDR3 residues: CASSEEAGPYEQYF. Written as DNA, the CDR3 is TGTGCCAGCAGTGAGGAGGCGGGGCCCTACGAGCAGTACTTC.

The rearrangement uses TRBV6-1 and TRBJ1-1; D unclear. The CDR3 runs to 15 residues. V lost 0 bases to trimming and J lost 7 bases, with 15 bases between them. CDR1 is MNHNS, CDR2 SASEGT, per germline. The CDR3 protein is CASSEASATNIEAFF. For the CDR3, the DNA is TGTGCCAGCAGTGAAGCGAGTGCCACGAATATTGAAGCTTTCTTT.

V gene TRBV10-3 combines with J gene TRBJ2-3; possibly TRBD2 for D (7 bases). This CDR3 contains 18 residues. Germline CDR1 is ENHRY and CDR2 is SYGVKD. V was clipped by 6 bases and J by 1 base, with 23 bases between them. As DNA, the CDR3 is TGTGCCATCAGAGGGGGGGCGGGTCTTTCGCTGGGCACAGATACGCAGTATTTT. Protein sequence: CAIRGGAGLSLGTDTQYF.

About this clone: A read error may produce the germline difference seen at one junction end. The rearrangement links TRBV28 to TRBJ1-1; the D gene is possibly TRBD1 (5 bases). The germline CDR1 and CDR2 sequences are MDHEN and SYDVKM. This CDR3 is 9 amino acids long. The CDR3 sequence: CASSRRRGF. DNA for the CDR3: TGTGCCAGCAGTCGGCGGAGGGGCTTT.